This passage covers 22 T cell receptor beta chains from one sample sequenced in a study of cytomegalovirus exposure and HLA in healthy donors. The study ran its PCR with 60 Vbeta and 13 Jbeta primers. The data were produced by immunoSEQ multiplex PCR, yet TCRdb's version contains in-frame clones alone and is incomplete. Among about 41,000 clones listed, 81% were seen once. Sequences were obtained from PBMCs. The receptor source for this set is a man aged 45-65 years in good health and CMV-seronegative.

The V and J genes are TRBV11-2 and TRBJ1-2; D not certain. CDR1 and CDR2 (germline): SGHAT, FQNNGV. V was shortened by 1 base and J by 6 bases, with 3 bases between the two germline ends. This CDR3 has 11 residues. The CDR3 DNA reads as TGTGCCAGCAGCTTAGTCGATGGCTACACCTTC. Translating it yields CASSLVDGYTF.

The chain combines TRBV25-1 with TRBJ1-2; D may be TRBD1 (6 bases). The CDR3 spans 16 residues. CDR1 MGHDK and CDR2 SYGVNS come from the germline V gene. The V end was cut by 3 bases, the J end by 2 bases, with 16 bases between. CDR3 residues: CASSDPHAGANYGYTF. The CDR3, as DNA: TGTGCCAGCAGTGATCCCCACGCGGGGGCGAACTATGGCTACACCTTC.

This rearrangement joins TRBV13 to TRBJ1-2; TRBD1 is a possible D gene (6 bases). V lost 1 base and J 4 bases, leaving 7 bases between the germline ends. The V gene's germline CDR1 is PRHDT and CDR2 FYEKMQ (reference sequence). The CDR3 sequence is 13 residues long. As DNA, the CDR3 is TGTGCCAGCAGCTTAGAGGGGGTCTATGGCTACACCTTC. Translated: CASSLEGVYGYTF.

This chain uses TRBV11-3 with TRBJ2-3, with D unclear. CDR3 length equals 14 residues. V gave up 1 base and J gave up 1 base, with 6 bases separating them. Germline V CDR1 and CDR2: SGHNT, YENEEA. The CDR3: CASSLGRGTDTQYF. In DNA form, the CDR3 reads TGTGCCAGCAGCTTAGGACGGGGCACAGATACGCAGTATTTT. The full variable domain, with the rest looked up from reference TRBV11-3 and TRBJ2-3, is EAGVVQSPRYKIIEKKQPVAFWCNPISGHNTLYWYLQNLGQGPELLIRYENEEAVDDSQLPKDRFSAERLKGVDSTLKIQPAELGDSAVYLCASSLGRGTDTQYFGPGTRLTVL.

The chain uses TRBV19 and TRBJ1-3, with TRBD1 matching 7 bases. Germline V CDR1 and CDR2: LNHDA, SQIVND (reference sequence). This CDR3 region has 17 residues. V lost 4 bases, J lost 0 bases, and 9 bases stayed unmatched. The DNA for the CDR3 is TGTGCCAGTAGTAAACAGGGGACAGCCTCCTCTGGAAACACCATATATTTT. Protein: CASSKQGTASSGNTIYF.

Comment on this clone: The junction departs from the called germline gene at one end, perhaps through a read error. The V gene is TRBV7-9, the J gene TRBJ1-4; D is ambiguous. This CDR3 spans 14 amino acids. CDR1 is SEHNR, CDR2 FQNEAQ, per germline (reference sequence). For the CDR3, the DNA is TGTTCCAGCAGCAGCGGTCCGGCCCGTGAAAAACTGTTTTTT. It specifies CSSSSGPAREKLFF.

This clone showed up just a few times. This chain joins TRBV4-1 and TRBJ2-2; possibly TRBD1 for D (6 bases). Trimming cost V 2 bases and J 7 bases, with 17 bases left between them. This CDR3 spans 16 amino acids. Per germline, CDR1 MGHRA and CDR2 YSYEKL. The CDR3 reads CASSQTRRGWDGELFF. In DNA, the CDR3 is TGCGCCAGCAGCCAAACCCGCAGGGGTTGGGACGGGGAGCTGTTTTTT.

This sequence joins TRBV19 and TRBJ1-5; D possibly corresponds to TRBD1 (6 bases). Germline V CDR1 and CDR2: LNHDA, SQIVND (reference sequence). Trimming stripped 5 bases from V and 5 bases from J, with 16 bases between. CDR3 length equals 15 residues. The CDR3 DNA is TGTGCCAGTAGTGCTCACGGACAGAGCGATCAGCCCCAGCATTTT. Translated: CASSAHGQSDQPQHF.

The chain joins TRBV29-1 to TRBJ2-1; TRBD1 matches at 7 bases. J was trimmed by 6 bases and V by 3 bases; bases with no gene match: 2. This CDR3 comprises 12 residues. The germline gives CDR1 SQVTM, CDR2 ANQGSEA. The CDR3 nucleotides read TGCAGCGTTGAGTACAGGGGCAATGAGCAGTTCTTC. Its protein is CSVEYRGNEQFF.

The chain has TRBV7-2 and TRBJ2-7, with 7 positions matching TRBD2. Germline V lookup: CDR1 SGHTA, CDR2 FQGNSA. Trimming removed 1 base from V and 9 bases from J; junction bases left unmatched: 6. This CDR3 region has 13 residues. The CDR3 nucleotides read TGTGCCAGCAGCTTAGGCCCGGGGGGACGGCAGTACTTC. Translating it yields CASSLGPGGRQYF.

The rearrangement uses TRBV4-3 and TRBJ1-6; unclear D gene. V was clipped by 1 base and J by 10 bases, with 11 bases between them. Germline V lookup: CDR1 LGHNA, CDR2 YSLEER. The CDR3 is 14 residues long. The CDR3 nucleotides read TGCGCCAGCAGCCAAGTAGAGGGTCTGTCACCCCTCCACTTT. Amino acids: CASSQVEGLSPLHF.

This clone was counted once. In the same sample, other DNA sequences code for this CDR3. The V call is TRBV9, the J call TRBJ2-7; D call uncertain. Trimming pared 0 bases from V and 2 bases from J, leaving 9 bases between. CDR1 and CDR2 (germline): SGDLS, YYNGEE. This CDR3 spans 14 amino acids. CDR3 region: CASSVGGGTYEQYF. CDR3 nucleotides: TGTGCCAGCAGCGTAGGAGGCGGAACCTACGAGCAGTACTTC.

The V and J genes are TRBV18 and TRBJ1-1; 11 positions agree with TRBD1. The junction had 6 bases not matched to a gene; V was cut back by 4 bases and J by 5 bases. The germline V gene encodes CDR1 KGHSH and CDR2 LQKENI. CDR3 length: 15 residues. CDR3 region: CASSQSGQGVTEAFF. CDR3 DNA sequence: TGTGCCAGCTCACAATCGGGACAGGGGGTAACTGAAGCTTTCTTT.

V is TRBV11-2 and J is TRBJ2-1, with a weak D call TRBD1 (5 bases). CDR3 size: 14 residues. The V and J ends lost 7 bases and 6 bases respectively, with 16 bases between them. Germline CDR1 and CDR2: SGHAT and FQNNGV. CDR3 loop: CASNPSRVSNEQFF. In DNA, the CDR3 is TGTGCCAGCAACCCCTCCAGGGTGAGCAATGAGCAGTTCTTC.

The chain links TRBV9 to TRBJ2-7, with TRBD1 identical over 7 bases. CDR3 length: 14 amino acids. The V gene end was trimmed by 6 bases and the J gene end by 1 base; junction bases not matched to a gene: 7. Germline CDR1 and CDR2: SGDLS and YYNGEE. This CDR3 is CASNPTGKSYEQYF. The CDR3 DNA sequence: TGTGCCAGCAACCCGACAGGGAAGTCCTACGAGCAGTACTTC.

This clone was seen a few times. J is TRBJ2-3 and V is TRBV5-1; TRBD1 matches at 8 bases. The CDR3 is 16 residues long. Germline V gene sequence: CDR1 SGHRS, CDR2 YFSETQ. With V trimmed by 0 bases and J by 3 bases, 6 bases remained unmatched. Here the CDR3 reads CASSLAGRGPTDTQYF. The CDR3 region has the DNA TGCGCCAGCAGCTTGGCGGGCAGGGGGCCAACAGATACGCAGTATTTT.

The chain has TRBV6-5 and TRBJ2-4; 7 bases agree with TRBD1. V shed 5 bases, J shed 9 bases, and the junction held 10 bases outside the gene matches. The CDR3 loop spans 14 amino acids. Germline V gene sequence: CDR1 MNHEY, CDR2 SVGAGI. CDR3 protein: CASSVTGTEVIQYF. CDR3 nucleotides: TGTGCCAGCAGTGTTACCGGGACAGAGGTCATTCAGTACTTC.

The genes are TRBV7-9 and TRBJ1-6; D unresolved. The germline V and J ends were trimmed by 1 base and 9 bases, with 13 bases remaining between them. The CDR3 totals 15 residues. Germline V gives CDR1 SEHNR, CDR2 FQNEAQ (reference sequence). CDR3 DNA: TGTGCCAGCAGCTTAGGTTCACCATTCAGTTCACCCCTCCACTTT. The encoded protein is CASSLGSPFSSPLHF.

The V gene is TRBV7-9, the J gene TRBJ1-2, with TRBD1 matching 12 bases. The CDR3 has 15 amino acids. The ends lost 3 bases at V and 8 bases at J; junction bases unmatched: 7. Germline V gene data show CDR1 as SEHNR and CDR2 as FQNEAQ (reference sequence). The CDR3 is CASSLPGQGASGYTF. Written as DNA, the CDR3 is TGTGCCAGCAGCTTGCCGGGACAGGGGGCTAGCGGCTACACCTTC.

The V and J genes are TRBV27 and TRBJ2-7; 10 positions agree with TRBD2. The CDR3 sequence is 18 residues long. Germline trimming cut 0 bases from V and 4 bases from J; bases unmatched to any gene: 12. Germline CDR1 and CDR2: MNHEY and SMNVEV (reference sequence). The CDR3 loop is CASSLSPPGSGRVYEQYF. Written as DNA, the CDR3 is TGTGCCAGCAGTTTATCACCCCCGGGGAGCGGGAGGGTTTACGAGCAGTACTTC.

The chain couples TRBV7-2 to TRBJ1-3; no reliable D call. Trimming shortened V by 3 bases and J by 0 bases, and 9 bases separated the two germline ends. The germline gives CDR1 SGHTA, CDR2 FQGNSA. The CDR3 covers 15 residues. For the CDR3, the DNA is TGTGCCAGCAGCTTCAACAGCAACTCTGGAAACACCATATATTTT. Residues: CASSFNSNSGNTIYF.

The V and J genes are TRBV5-1 and TRBJ1-2; 12 bases agree with TRBD1. Unmatched junction bases numbered 4, after V lost 3 bases and J lost 7 bases. The CDR3 runs to 14 residues. Germline V gives CDR1 SGHRS, CDR2 YFSETQ. The CDR3 nucleotides are TGCGCCAGCAGCTCGGGACAGGGGGCGATTGGCTACACCTTC. This gives the protein CASSSGQGAIGYTF.